Listed below are T cell receptor beta chains from one sample, sequenced in a study of blood T cell repertoires in COVID-19. Repertoires were generated with immunoSEQ multiplex PCR, while TCRdb's copy carries only in-frame clones and drops some. The data hold 90,000 or so clones, with about 91% observed a single time. The source material was peripheral blood. The receptor set was obtained from a woman older than 75 with active COVID-19. Both conserved end residues are part of each CDR3. The D gene is left open where the match is weak. The size entry is marked missing in some rows and otherwise reads once, few, many or a size class.

d_gene | abundance | j_gene | v_gene | CDR3aa | CDR3nt
- | - | TRBJ1-1 | TRBV24-1 | CATRATVNTEAFF | TGTGCCACCAGAGCGACAGTGAACACTGAAGCTTTCTTT
TRBD1 | - | TRBJ2-5 | TRBV10-3 | CAISESNPGQKGTQYF | TGTGCCATCAGTGAGTCGAACCCGGGACAGAAGGGGACCCAGTACTTC
- | - | TRBJ1-5 | TRBV11-3 | CASRKEPHRFRNQPQHF | TGTGCCAGCAGAAAAGAACCGCACAGATTTCGAAATCAGCCCCAGCATTTT
TRBD1 | - | TRBJ1-2 | TRBV14 | CASSHGQGHYGYTF | TGTGCCAGCAGCCATGGACAGGGGCACTACGGCTACACCTTC
TRBD2 | - | TRBJ2-7 | TRBV6-5 | CASSLAGISYEQYF | TGTGCCAGCAGCCTAGCGGGGATATCCTACGAGCAGTACTTC
TRBD1 | once | TRBJ2-7 | TRBV9 | CASSPTIGQGGYEQYF | TGTGCCAGCAGCCCGACCATCGGACAGGGTGGCTACGAGCAGTACTTC
TRBD1 | once | TRBJ1-4 | TRBV9 | CASSLVQGITNEKLFF | TGTGCCAGCAGCTTAGTACAGGGGATAACTAATGAAAAACTGTTTTTT
TRBD2 | - | TRBJ2-7 | TRBV4-1 | CASSSLAGAPEQYF | TGCGCCAGCAGTTCGCTAGCGGGAGCTCCTGAGCAGTACTTC
- | - | TRBJ2-1 | TRBV7-7 | CASSSGRDTTQFF | TGTGCTAGCAGCTCGGGGCGGGATACTACGCAGTTCTTC
- | - | TRBJ2-3 | TRBV2 | CASSGSLLYTDTQYF | TGTGCCAGCAGTGGTTCTTTACTGTACACAGATACGCAGTATTTT